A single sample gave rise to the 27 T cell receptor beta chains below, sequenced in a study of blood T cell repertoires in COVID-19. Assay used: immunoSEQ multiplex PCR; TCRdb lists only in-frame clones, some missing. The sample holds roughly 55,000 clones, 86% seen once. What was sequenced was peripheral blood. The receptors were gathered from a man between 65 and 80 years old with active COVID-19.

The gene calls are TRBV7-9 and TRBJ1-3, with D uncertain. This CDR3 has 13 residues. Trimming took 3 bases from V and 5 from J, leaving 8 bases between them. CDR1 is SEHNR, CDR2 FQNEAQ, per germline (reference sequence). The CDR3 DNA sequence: TGTGCCAGCAGCTTCGGGGAGAGAAACACCATATATTTT. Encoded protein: CASSFGERNTIYF. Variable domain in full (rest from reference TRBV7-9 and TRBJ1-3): DTGVSQNPRHKITKRGQNVTFRCDPISEHNRLYWYRQTLGQGPEFLTYFQNEAQLEKSRLLSDRFSAERPKGSFSTLEIQRTEQGDSAMYLCASSFGERNTIYFGEGSWLTVV.

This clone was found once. The DNA for the CDR3 is TGTGCCGGGGGCAGGGACACAGATACGCAGTATTTT. It yields the protein CAGGRDTDTQYF. The chain links TRBV7-9 to TRBJ2-3, with D possibly TRBD1 on 6 matching bases. CDR1 and CDR2 (germline): SEHNR, FQNEAQ (reference sequence). The CDR3 length is 12 residues. V was clipped by 11 bases and J by 2 bases, with 11 bases between them.

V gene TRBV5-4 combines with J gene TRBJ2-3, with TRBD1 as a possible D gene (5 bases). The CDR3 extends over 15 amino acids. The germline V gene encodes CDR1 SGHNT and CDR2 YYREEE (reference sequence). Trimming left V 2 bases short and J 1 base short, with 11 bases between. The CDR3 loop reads CASSLNVGGTDTQYF. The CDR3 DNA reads TGTGCCAGCAGCTTAAACGTAGGGGGCACAGATACGCAGTATTTT.

As DNA, the CDR3 is TGTGCCAGCAGCGCCCCCGGGACTAGCGGGGGGGCAACTAGCACAGATACGCAGTATTTT. Residues: CASSAPGTSGGATSTDTQYF. The chain recombines TRBV9 with TRBJ2-3; TRBD2 matches 16 bases. The CDR3 spans 20 residues. In germline, CDR1 is SGDLS, CDR2 YYNGEE. Germline trimming cut 3 bases from V and 0 bases from J; bases unmatched to any gene: 10.

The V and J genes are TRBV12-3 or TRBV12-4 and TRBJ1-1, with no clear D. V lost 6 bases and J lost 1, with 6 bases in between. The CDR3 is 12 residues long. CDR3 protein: CASSPGNTEAFF. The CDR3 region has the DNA TGTGCCAGCAGCCCAGGGAACACTGAAGCTTTCTTT.

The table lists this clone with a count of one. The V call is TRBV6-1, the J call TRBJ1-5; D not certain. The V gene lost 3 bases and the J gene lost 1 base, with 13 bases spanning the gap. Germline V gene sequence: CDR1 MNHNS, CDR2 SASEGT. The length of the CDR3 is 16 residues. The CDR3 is CASSEFGPLSNQPQHF. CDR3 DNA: TGTGCCAGCAGTGAGTTTGGCCCTCTGAGCAATCAGCCCCAGCATTTT.

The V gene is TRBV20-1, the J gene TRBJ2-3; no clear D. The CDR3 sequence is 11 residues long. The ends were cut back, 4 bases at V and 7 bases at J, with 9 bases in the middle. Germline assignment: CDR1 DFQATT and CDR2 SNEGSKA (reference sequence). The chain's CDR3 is CSAKQINTQYF. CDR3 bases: TGCAGTGCTAAGCAAATAAATACGCAGTATTTT.

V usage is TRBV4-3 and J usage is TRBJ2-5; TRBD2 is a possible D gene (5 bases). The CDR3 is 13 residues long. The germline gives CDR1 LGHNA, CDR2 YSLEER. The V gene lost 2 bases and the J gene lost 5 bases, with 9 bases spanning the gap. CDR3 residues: CASSQPGDETQYF. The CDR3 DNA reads TGCGCCAGCAGCCAACCCGGGGATGAGACCCAGTACTTC.

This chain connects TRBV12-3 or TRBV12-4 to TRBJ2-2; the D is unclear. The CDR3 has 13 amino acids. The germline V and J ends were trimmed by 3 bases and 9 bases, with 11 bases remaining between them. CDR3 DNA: TGTGCCAGCAGTTTTAACCACAGACGGGAGCTGTTTTTT. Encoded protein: CASSFNHRRELFF.

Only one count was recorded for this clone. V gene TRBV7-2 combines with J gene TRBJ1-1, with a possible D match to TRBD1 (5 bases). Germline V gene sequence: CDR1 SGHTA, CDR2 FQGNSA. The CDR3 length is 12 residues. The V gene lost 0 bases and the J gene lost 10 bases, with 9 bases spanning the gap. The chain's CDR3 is CASSLAWGGAFF. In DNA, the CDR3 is TGTGCCAGCAGCTTAGCGTGGGGGGGAGCTTTCTTT.

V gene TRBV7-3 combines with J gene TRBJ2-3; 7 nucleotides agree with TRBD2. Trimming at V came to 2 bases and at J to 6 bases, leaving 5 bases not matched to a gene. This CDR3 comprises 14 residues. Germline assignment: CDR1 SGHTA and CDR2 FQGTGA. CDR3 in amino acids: CASSLDTRGDTQYF. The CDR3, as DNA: TGTGCCAGCAGCTTAGATACGCGGGGGGATACGCAGTATTTT.

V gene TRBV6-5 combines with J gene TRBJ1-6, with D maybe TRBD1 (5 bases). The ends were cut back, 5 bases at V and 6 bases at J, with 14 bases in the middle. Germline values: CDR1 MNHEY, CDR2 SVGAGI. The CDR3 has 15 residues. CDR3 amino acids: CASSLPGLGNSPLHF. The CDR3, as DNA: TGTGCCAGCAGTCTCCCAGGGTTAGGTAATTCACCCCTCCACTTT.

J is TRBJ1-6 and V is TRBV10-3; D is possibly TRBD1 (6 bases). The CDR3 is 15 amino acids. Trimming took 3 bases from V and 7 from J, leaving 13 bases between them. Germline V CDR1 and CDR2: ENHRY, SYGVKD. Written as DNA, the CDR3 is TGTGCCATCAGTGAACGGGGACACAAAAATTCACCCCTCCACTTT. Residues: CAISERGHKNSPLHF.

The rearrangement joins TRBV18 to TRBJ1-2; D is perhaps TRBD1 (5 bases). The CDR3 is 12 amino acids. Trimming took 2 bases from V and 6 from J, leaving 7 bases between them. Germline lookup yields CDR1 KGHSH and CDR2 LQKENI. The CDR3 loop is CASSPKGDGYTF. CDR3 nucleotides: TGTGCCAGCTCACCAAAAGGGGATGGCTACACCTTC. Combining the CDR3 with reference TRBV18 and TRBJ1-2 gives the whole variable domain NAGVMQNPRHLVRRRGQEARLRCSPMKGHSHVYWYRQLPEEGLKFMVYLQKENIIDESGMPKERFSAEFPKEGPSILRIQQVVRGDSAAYFCASSPKGDGYTFGSGTRLTVV.

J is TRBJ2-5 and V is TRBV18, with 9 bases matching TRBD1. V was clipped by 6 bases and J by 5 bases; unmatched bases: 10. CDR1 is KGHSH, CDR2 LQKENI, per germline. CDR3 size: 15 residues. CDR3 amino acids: CASSPVQGARETQYF. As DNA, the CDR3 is TGTGCCAGCTCTCCAGTACAGGGGGCGCGGGAGACCCAGTACTTC.

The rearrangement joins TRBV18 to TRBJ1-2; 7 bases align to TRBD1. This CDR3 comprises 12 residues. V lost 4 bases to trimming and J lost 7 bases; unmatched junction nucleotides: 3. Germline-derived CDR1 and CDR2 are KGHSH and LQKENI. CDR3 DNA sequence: TGTGCCAGCTCACAAAGACAGGGTGGCTACACCTTC. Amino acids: CASSQRQGGYTF.

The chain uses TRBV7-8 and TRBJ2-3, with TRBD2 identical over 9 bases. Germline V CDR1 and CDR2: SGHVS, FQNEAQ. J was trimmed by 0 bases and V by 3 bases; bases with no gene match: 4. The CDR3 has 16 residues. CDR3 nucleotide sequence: TGTGCCAGCAGCTTTGTAGCGGGGGCTAGCACAGATACGCAGTATTTT. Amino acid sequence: CASSFVAGASTDTQYF.

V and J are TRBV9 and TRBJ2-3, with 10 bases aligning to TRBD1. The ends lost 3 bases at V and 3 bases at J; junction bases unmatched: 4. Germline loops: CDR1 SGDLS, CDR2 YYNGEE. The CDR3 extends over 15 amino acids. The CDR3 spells CASSARDRGTDTQYF. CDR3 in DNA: TGTGCCAGCAGCGCCCGGGACAGGGGAACAGATACGCAGTATTTT.

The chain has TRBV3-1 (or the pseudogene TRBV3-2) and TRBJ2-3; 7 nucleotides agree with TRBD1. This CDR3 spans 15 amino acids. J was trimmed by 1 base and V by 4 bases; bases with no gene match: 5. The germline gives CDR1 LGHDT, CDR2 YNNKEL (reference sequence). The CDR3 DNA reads TGTGCCAGCAGCCCACAGGGGAAGGGCACAGATACGCAGTATTTT. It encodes CASSPQGKGTDTQYF.

This CDR3 reads CASSDSGTSGGTQYF. Here the CDR3 DNA reads TGTGCCAGCAGCGATAGCGGGACTAGCGGGGGGACCCAGTACTTC. This sequence joins TRBV7-9 and TRBJ2-5; 14 bases agree with TRBD2. Looked up from germline, CDR1 is SEHNR and CDR2 is FQNEAQ (reference sequence). V gave up 5 bases and J gave up 7 bases; unmatched junction bases: 6. The CDR3 spans 15 residues.

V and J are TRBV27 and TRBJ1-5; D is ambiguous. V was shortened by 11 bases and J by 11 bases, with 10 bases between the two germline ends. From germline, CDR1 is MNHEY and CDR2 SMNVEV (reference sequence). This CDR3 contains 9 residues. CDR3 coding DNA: TGTGCCGCGAATCGGGCCCAGCATTTT. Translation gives CAANRAQHF.

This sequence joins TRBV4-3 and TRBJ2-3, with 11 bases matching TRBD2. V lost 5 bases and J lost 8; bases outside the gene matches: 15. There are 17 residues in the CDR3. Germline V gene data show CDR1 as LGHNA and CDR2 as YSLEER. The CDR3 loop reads CASSAIAGGDSAGTQYF. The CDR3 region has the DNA TGCGCCAGCAGCGCTATAGCGGGGGGGGACAGCGCCGGTACGCAGTATTTT.

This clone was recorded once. The CDR3 coding sequence is TGTGCCAGCAGCTTAGCCGAGACAGGGGGAGGCATTCAGTACTTC. Its protein product is CASSLAETGGGIQYF. This chain uses TRBV7-9 with TRBJ2-4; 9 nucleotides match TRBD1. J was trimmed by 9 bases and V by 0 bases; bases with no gene match: 6. The germline V gene encodes CDR1 SEHNR and CDR2 FQNEAQ (reference sequence). The CDR3 contains 15 residues.

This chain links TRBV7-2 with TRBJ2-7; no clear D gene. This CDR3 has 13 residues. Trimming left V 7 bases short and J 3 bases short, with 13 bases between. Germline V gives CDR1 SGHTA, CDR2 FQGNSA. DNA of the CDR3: TGTGCCAGCACCCCCGCGGTGAACTACGAGCAGTACTTC. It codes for CASTPAVNYEQYF.

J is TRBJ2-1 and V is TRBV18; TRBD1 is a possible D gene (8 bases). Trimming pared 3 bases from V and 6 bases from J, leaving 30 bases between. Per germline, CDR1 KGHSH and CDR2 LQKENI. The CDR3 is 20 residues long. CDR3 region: CASSPVGQVAGVTGPNEQFF. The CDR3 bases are TGTGCCAGCTCACCCGTGGGACAGGTAGCGGGCGTGACCGGACCCAATGAGCAGTTCTTC.

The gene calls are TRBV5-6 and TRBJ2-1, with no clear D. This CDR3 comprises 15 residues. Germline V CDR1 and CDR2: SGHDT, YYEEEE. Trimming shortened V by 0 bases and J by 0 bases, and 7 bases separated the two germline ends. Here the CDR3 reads CASSLGRRSYNEQFF. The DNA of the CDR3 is TGTGCCAGCAGCTTGGGCAGGCGCTCCTACAATGAGCAGTTCTTC.

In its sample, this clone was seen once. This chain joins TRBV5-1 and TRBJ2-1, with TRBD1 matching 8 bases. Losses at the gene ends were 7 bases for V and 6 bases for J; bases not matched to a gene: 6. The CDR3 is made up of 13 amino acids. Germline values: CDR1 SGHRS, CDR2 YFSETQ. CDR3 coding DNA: TGCGCCAGCCAAGCTCAGGGGGCCAATGAGCAGTTCTTC. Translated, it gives CASQAQGANEQFF.